This paragraph covers one TCR beta chain sequence. Its antigen is unknown. CDR1 is SGHVS and CDR2 is FQNEAQ in the germline V gene. V shed 5 bases, J shed 1 base, and the junction held 6 bases outside the gene matches. The CDR3 totals 15 residues. The data belong to a study of radiotherapy plus CTLA-4 blockade in lung cancer. Study in general: Patients showed objective responses in roughly 19% of cases and disease control in under 40%.

Sequencing was performed with immunoSEQ multiplex PCR; in TCRdb, only in-frame clones are kept and a portion is missing. The repertoire has around 110,000 clones, around 89% of them found once; the top ten carry 5.5% to 7%. Study conclusions and caveats: Reports identified early blood T cell clone dynamics, with interferon-beta, as the best response predictor. Blood TCR clones of tumor origin expanded after radiotherapy plus ipilimumab.

The chain employs TRBV7-8 and TRBJ2-7; the match to TRBD1 covers 9 bases. Here the sequenced sample was peripheral blood, taken from a patient treated with radiotherapy plus ipilimumab. The receptor comes from a human donor with non-small cell lung cancer that progressed on radiotherapy plus ipilimumab. The CDR3 loop is CASSQGTGISYEQYF. The CDR3 nucleotides are TGTGCCAGCAGCCAGGGGACAGGGATTTCCTACGAGCAGTACTTC. The full variable domain, with the rest looked up from reference TRBV7-8 and TRBJ2-7, is GAGVSQSPRYKVAKRGQDVALRCDPISGHVSLFWYQQALGQGPEFLTYFQNEAQLDKSGLPSDRFFAERPEGSVSTLKIQRTQQEDSAVYLCASSQGTGISYEQYFGPGTRLTVT.